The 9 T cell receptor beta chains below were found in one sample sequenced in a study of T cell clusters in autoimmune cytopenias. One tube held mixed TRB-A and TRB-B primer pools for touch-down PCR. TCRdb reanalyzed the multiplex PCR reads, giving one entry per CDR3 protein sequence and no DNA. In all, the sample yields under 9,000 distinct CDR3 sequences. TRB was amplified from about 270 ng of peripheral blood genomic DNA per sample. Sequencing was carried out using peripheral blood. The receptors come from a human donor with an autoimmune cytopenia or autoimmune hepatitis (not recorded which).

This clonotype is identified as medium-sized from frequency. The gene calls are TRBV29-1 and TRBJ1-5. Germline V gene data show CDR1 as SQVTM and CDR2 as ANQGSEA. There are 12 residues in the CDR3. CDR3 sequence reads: CSVKDGNQPQHF.

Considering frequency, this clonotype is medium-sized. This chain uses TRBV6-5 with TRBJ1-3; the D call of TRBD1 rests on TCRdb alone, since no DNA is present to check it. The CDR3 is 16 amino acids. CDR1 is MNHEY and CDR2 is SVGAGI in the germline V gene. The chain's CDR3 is CASSPRGRRSGNTIYF.

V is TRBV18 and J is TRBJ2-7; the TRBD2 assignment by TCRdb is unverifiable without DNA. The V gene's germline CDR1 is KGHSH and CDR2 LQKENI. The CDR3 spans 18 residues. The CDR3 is CASSPRGRLGTVAYEQYF.

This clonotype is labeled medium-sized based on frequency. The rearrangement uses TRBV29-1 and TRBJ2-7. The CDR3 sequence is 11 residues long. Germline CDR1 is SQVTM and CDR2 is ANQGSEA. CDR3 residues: CSVRTYYEQYF.

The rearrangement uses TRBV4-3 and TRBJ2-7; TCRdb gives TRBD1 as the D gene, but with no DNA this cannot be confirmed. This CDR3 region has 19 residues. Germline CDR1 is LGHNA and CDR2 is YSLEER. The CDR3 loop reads CASSQESFPLRQASYEQYF.

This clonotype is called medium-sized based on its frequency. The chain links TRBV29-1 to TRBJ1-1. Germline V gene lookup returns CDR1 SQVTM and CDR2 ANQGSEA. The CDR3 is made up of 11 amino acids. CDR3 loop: CSVGLRSEAFF.

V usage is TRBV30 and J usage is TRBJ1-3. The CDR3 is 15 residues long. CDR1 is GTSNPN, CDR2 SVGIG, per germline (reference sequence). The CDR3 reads CAWSVGRNSGNTIYF.

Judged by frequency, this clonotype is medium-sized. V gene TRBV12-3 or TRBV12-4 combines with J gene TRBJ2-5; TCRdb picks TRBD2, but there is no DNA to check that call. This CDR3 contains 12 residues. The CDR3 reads CASAGWSETQYF.

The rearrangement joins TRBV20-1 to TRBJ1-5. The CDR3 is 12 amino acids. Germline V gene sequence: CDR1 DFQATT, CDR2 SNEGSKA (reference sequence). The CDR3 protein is CSASIDNQPQHF.